The 5 T cell receptor beta chains reported below all come from one sample, sequenced in a study of cytomegalovirus exposure and HLA in healthy donors. The PCR was carried out with 60 Vbeta primers and 13 Jbeta primers. Method: immunoSEQ multiplex PCR; TCRdb's copy keeps in-frame clones and lacks some. In the table there are around 140,000 clones, approximately 67% of which are singletons. What was sequenced was PBMCs. These receptors were collected from a woman aged 55-70 years in good health and CMV-seronegative.

The V gene is TRBV7-9, the J gene TRBJ1-1; the match to TRBD1 covers 7 bases. J was trimmed by 4 bases and V by 4 bases; bases with no gene match: 3. This CDR3 has 13 residues. CDR1 SEHNR and CDR2 FQNEAQ come from the germline V gene (reference sequence). CDR3 DNA sequence: TGTGCCAGCAGCTCGACAGGGATCACTGAAGCTTTCTTT. The encoded protein is CASSSTGITEAFF.

V and J are TRBV11-2 and TRBJ1-1; D perhaps matches TRBD1 (5 bases). The CDR3 spans 14 residues. V lost 7 bases and J lost 4, with 16 bases in between. Germline CDR1 and CDR2: SGHAT and FQNNGV. The CDR3 DNA sequence: TGTGCCAGCACCCCCGGGAGGGGTTCCACTGAAGCTTTCTTT. Translated, it gives CASTPGRGSTEAFF.

The chain carries TRBV7-2 and TRBJ1-5, with TRBD1 matching 7 bases. The germline V gene encodes CDR1 SGHTA and CDR2 FQGNSA. The CDR3 is made up of 15 amino acids. The V gene end was trimmed by 0 bases and the J gene end by 7 bases; junction bases not matched to a gene: 6. CDR3 nucleotide sequence: TGTGCCAGCAGCTTAGCGGCGGACAGGTACCAGCCCCAGCATTTT. It codes for CASSLAADRYQPQHF.

The genes are TRBV4-3 and TRBJ1-2, with D possibly being TRBD1 (5 bases). The CDR3 sequence is 14 residues long. CDR1 LGHNA and CDR2 YSLEER come from the germline V gene. Trimming took 4 bases from V and 4 from J, leaving 13 bases between them. The CDR3 region is CASSPRRGTYGYTF. DNA of the CDR3: TGCGCCAGCAGCCCCAGGCGGGGGACCTATGGCTACACCTTC.

This chain connects TRBV7-2 to TRBJ1-3; no clear D. CDR3 size: 12 residues. Germline assignment: CDR1 SGHTA and CDR2 FQGNSA. The V end lost 1 base, the J end lost 6 bases, and 4 bases lay between the germline ends. CDR3 nucleotides: TGTGCCAGCAGCTTAGGAGAAAACACCATATATTTT. Residues: CASSLGENTIYF.